A selection of T cell receptor beta chains follows, all from one sample in a study of T cells in Graves' hyperthyroidism and ophthalmopathy. TCRdb recomputed calls from the multiplex PCR reads with MiXCR, one row per CDR3 protein. The profile shows around 570,000 distinct CDR3 sequences, 15% to 20% of them singletons. The sequenced material came from blood. Receptor source: a man in his forties or fifties with Graves' ophthalmopathy. CDR3s include the opening cysteine and the closing phenylalanine or tryptophan. D genes are given only for firm matches. Clone size is shown for a subset of rows, as once, few, many or a class of expanded clone.

clone_size	d_call	v_call	j_call	cdr3_aa	cdr3_nt
few	NA	TRBV30	TRBJ1-1	CAWSVIQGPTEAFF	TGTGCCTGGAGTGTCATACAGGGACCCACTGAAGCTTTCTTT
once	TRBD2	TRBV6-1	TRBJ2-5	CASSQLGGEETQYF	TGTGCCAGCAGCCAATTGGGAGGGGAAGAGACCCAGTACTTC
few	NA	TRBV4-3	TRBJ2-3	CASSHDRLRTDTQYF	TGCGCCAGCAGCCATGACCGTTTGCGCACAGATACGCAGTATTTT
many	TRBD1	TRBV5-1	TRBJ1-6	CASSLEWDSPNSPLHF	TGCGCCAGCAGCTTGGAGTGGGACAGCCCCAATTCACCCCTCCACTTT
NA	TRBD2	TRBV20-1	TRBJ2-7	CSARASGGAGEQYF	TGCAGTGCTAGAGCTAGCGGGGGGGCTGGGGAGCAGTACTTC
few	TRBD2	TRBV11-2	TRBJ2-5	CASCSGSGSVETQYF	TGTGCCAGCTGTAGTGGTAGCGGGAGTGTGGAGACCCAGTACTTC
few	NA	TRBV28	TRBJ2-1	CASRTQGSNEQFF	TGTGCCAGCAGGACACAGGGTTCTAATGAGCAGTTCTTC
many	TRBD2	TRBV7-9	TRBJ2-7	CASISTSGKQYEQYF	TGTGCCAGCATCTCAACTAGCGGGAAACAGTACGAGCAGTACTTC
NA	TRBD1	TRBV19	TRBJ1-5	CASKVSTGGINQPQHF	TGTGCCAGTAAGGTTTCGACAGGGGGGATAAATCAGCCCCAGCATTTT
many	TRBD2	TRBV6-2/TRBV6-3	TRBJ2-7	CASQTGRGVRNEQYF	TGTGCCAGCCAAACGGGGCGGGGGGTACGCAACGAGCAGTACTTC
few	NA	TRBV7-9	TRBJ1-2	CASSPRGGINYGYTF	TGTGCCAGCAGCCCCCGGGGGGGGATTAACTATGGCTACACCTTC
few	TRBD2	TRBV5-5	TRBJ2-1	CASSGPVGSGRHPSSYNEQFF	TGTGCCAGCAGCGGCCCAGTAGGTAGCGGGAGACACCCTAGCTCCTACAATGAGCAGTTCTTC
many	NA	TRBV20-1	TRBJ2-1	CSARARPGIYNEQFF	TGCAGTGCTAGGGCTCGGCCGGGGATCTACAATGAGCAGTTCTTC
few	TRBD1	TRBV3-1	TRBJ1-6	CASSHVTGTSNSPLHF	TGTGCCAGCAGCCACGTGACAGGGACCAGTAATTCACCCCTCCACTTT
few	NA	TRBV30	TRBJ2-7	CAWGQESYEQYF	TGTGCCTGGGGCCAGGAGAGCTACGAGCAGTACTTC
few	NA	TRBV7-3	TRBJ2-5	CASSLRASPSLGTQYF	TGTGCCAGCAGCTTACGGGCTAGTCCTAGTTTAGGGACCCAGTACTTC
few	TRBD1	TRBV6-1	TRBJ1-3	CASSETRGYGNTIYF	TGTGCCAGCAGTGAAACCAGGGGGTACGGAAACACCATATATTTT
NA	TRBD2	TRBV3-1	TRBJ2-3	CASSQSGSSGGPDTQYF	TGTGCCAGCAGCCAATCGGGGTCTAGCGGGGGGCCAGATACGCAGTATTTT
many	NA	TRBV5-1	TRBJ1-2	CASSLDGTPGYGYTF	TGCGCCAGCAGCTTGGATGGGACCCCGGGTTATGGCTACACCTTC
NA	NA	TRBV12-3/TRBV12-4	TRBJ2-7	CASTSPGMGYEQYF	TGTGCCAGCACCTCCCCTGGCATGGGCTACGAGCAGTACTTC